This T cell receptor (beta chain) was recovered during a study of control samples from healthy donors and cancer patients. Clones were sequenced by immunoSEQ multiplex PCR, and TCRdb holds only the in-frame ones, with some missing. The sample yields about 89,000 clones, more than 75% seen once. The CDR3 contains 14 residues. The V gene's germline CDR1 is GTSNPN and CDR2 SVGIG (reference sequence). V lost 2 bases, J lost 2 bases, and 12 bases lay in between. The clonotype comes from a woman between 35 and 50 years old in good health. The chain uses TRBV30 and TRBJ2-5; D unresolved. The sample was blood. The CDR3 sequence: CAWSKKVIQETQYF. The CDR3 DNA is TGTGCCTGGAGTAAAAAGGTGATTCAAGAGACCCAGTACTTC.